The 9 T cell receptor beta chains below all came from one sample that was sequenced in a study of blood T cell repertoires in COVID-19. Clones were read by immunoSEQ multiplex PCR, and TCRdb kept only the in-frame ones, dropping some. The sample records about 440,000 clones, around nine tenths being singletons. Sequencing input: PBMCs or T cells enriched from blood (not recorded which). Receptor source: a woman between 18 and 29 years old with acute COVID-19.

The chain couples TRBV7-2 to TRBJ1-1; D gene ambiguous. The CDR3 covers 13 residues. Germline V gene data show CDR1 as SGHTA and CDR2 as FQGNSA. Trimming stripped 3 bases from V and 2 bases from J, with 7 bases between. The CDR3 DNA reads TGTGCCAGCAGCTTTTCAGGTAACACTGAAGCTTTCTTT. Protein product: CASSFSGNTEAFF. Complete variable domain (other parts from reference TRBV7-2 and TRBJ1-1): GAGVSQSPSNKVTEKGKDVELRCDPISGHTALYWYRQSLGQGLEFLIYFQGNSAPDKSGLPSDRFSAERTGGSVSTLTIQRTQQEDSAVYLCASSFSGNTEAFFGQGTRLTVV.

The chain carries TRBV27 and TRBJ2-7; TRBD1 matches at 9 bases. V lost 10 bases and J lost 3; bases outside the gene matches: 13. Per germline, CDR1 MNHEY and CDR2 SMNVEV (reference sequence). The length of the CDR3 is 15 residues. CDR3 loop: CATFRRTGVVYEQYF. CDR3 nucleotide sequence: TGTGCCACATTCAGAAGGACAGGGGTTGTCTACGAGCAGTACTTC.

The chain links TRBV6-5 to TRBJ1-2; TRBD1 matches 7 bases. The CDR3 covers 13 residues. Per germline, CDR1 MNHEY and CDR2 SVGAGI. V lost 7 bases to trimming and J lost 8 bases; unmatched junction nucleotides: 10. CDR3 loop: CASTDSTGEGYTF. CDR3 sequence (DNA): TGTGCCAGCACGGACTCTACAGGGGAAGGCTACACCTTC.

V usage is TRBV28 and J usage is TRBJ2-7, with TRBD2 matching 12 bases. The CDR3 spans 15 residues. V lost 4 bases, J lost 3 bases, and 4 bases stayed unmatched. The V gene's germline CDR1 is MDHEN and CDR2 SYDVKM. The CDR3 region is CASSSSGGAIYEQYF. The DNA of the CDR3 is TGTGCCAGCAGTTCTAGCGGGGGGGCCATCTACGAGCAGTACTTC.

The rearrangement links TRBV21-1 to TRBJ2-1; TRBD2, the table's D call, was not compared with the DNA. TRBV21-1 is a listed pseudogene. The CDR3 spans 17 residues. CDR3 residues: CASSVTSGRRDADEQFF. CDR3 in DNA: TGTGCCAGCAGTGTGACTAGCGGACGGCGTGATGCCGATGAGCAGTTCTTC.

The rearrangement uses TRBV9 and TRBJ2-7, with 7 bases fitting TRBD2. The CDR3 has 15 residues. J lost 4 bases, V lost 4 bases, and 11 bases had no gene match. The germline gives CDR1 SGDLS, CDR2 YYNGEE. The CDR3 here is CASSLSGAGSYEQYF. CDR3 nucleotide sequence: TGTGCCAGCAGCCTCAGTGGAGCGGGATCTTACGAGCAGTACTTC.

The V gene is TRBV12-5, the J gene TRBJ2-7; D call uncertain. The V end was cut by 5 bases, the J end by 3 bases, with 5 bases between. The germline CDR1 and CDR2 sequences are LGHNT and FRNRAP. This CDR3 is built from 11 residues. The CDR3 reads CASGTYYEQYF. CDR3 DNA sequence: TGTGCTAGTGGTACCTACTACGAGCAGTACTTC. The complete variable domain, with remaining parts taken from reference TRBV12-5 and TRBJ2-7, reads DARVTQTPRHKVTEMGQEVTMRCQPILGHNTVFWYRQTMMQGLELLAYFRNRAPLDDSGMPKDRFSAEMPDATLATLKIQPSEPRDSAVYFCASGTYYEQYFGPGTRLTVT.

The chain carries TRBV10-3 and TRBJ2-7; 7 bases are a match to TRBD2. Trimming at V came to 8 bases and at J to 2 bases, leaving 9 bases not matched to a gene. Germline V gene lookup returns CDR1 ENHRY and CDR2 SYGVKD. The CDR3 consists of 14 residues. The CDR3 reads CAIHAGGGTYEQYF. In nucleotides, the CDR3 is TGTGCCATCCACGCGGGCGGGGGAACCTACGAGCAGTACTTC.

The chain links TRBV30 to TRBJ2-3, with 10 bases lining up with TRBD2. Trimming took 5 bases from V and 5 from J; bases not matched to a gene: 13. This CDR3 spans 16 amino acids. Germline-derived CDR1 and CDR2 are GTSNPN and SVGIG (reference sequence). CDR3 residues: CAWLPASGSFEDTQYF. CDR3 sequence (DNA): TGTGCCTGGTTACCCGCTAGCGGGAGTTTCGAAGATACGCAGTATTTT.